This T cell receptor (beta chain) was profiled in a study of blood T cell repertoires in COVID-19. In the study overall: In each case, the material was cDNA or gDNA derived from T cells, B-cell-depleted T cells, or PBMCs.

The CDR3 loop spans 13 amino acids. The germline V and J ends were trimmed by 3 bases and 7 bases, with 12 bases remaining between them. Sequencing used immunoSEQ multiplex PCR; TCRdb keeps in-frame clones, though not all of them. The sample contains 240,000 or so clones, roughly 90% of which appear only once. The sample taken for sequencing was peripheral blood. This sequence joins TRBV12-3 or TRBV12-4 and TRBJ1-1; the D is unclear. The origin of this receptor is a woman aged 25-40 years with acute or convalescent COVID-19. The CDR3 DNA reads TGTGCCAGCAGTTTGTTCCAGGTGGGTGAAGCTTTCTTT. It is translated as CASSLFQVGEAFF.